This TCR beta chain is drawn from a study of blood T cell repertoires in COVID-19. Study-wide context: The United States, Italy and Spain supplied acute and convalescent COVID-19 samples. Sources were T cells, B-cell-depleted T cells, or PBMCs; the material itself was cDNA or gDNA.

CDR1 SNHLY and CDR2 FYNNEI come from the germline V gene. The length of the CDR3 is 16 residues. After removal of 6 bases from V and 5 bases from J, the junction contained 12 bases not matched to a gene. Authors' processing steps: The assay estimated nucleated cells by amplifying reference gene primers. This table comes from immunoSEQ multiplex PCR, and its TCRdb copy is limited to in-frame clones, with some not included. V, J and clone size reflect that table, while D and trimming were determined from the DNA. The profile shows approximately 190,000 clones, more than 75% of them singletons. This clonotype was obtained from a man aged 40-49 years with active or convalescent COVID-19. The sequencing sample was made of peripheral blood. The rearrangement uses TRBV2 and TRBJ1-1; 10 positions match TRBD1. CDR3 residues: CASRHPGQGSITEAFF. In nucleotides, the CDR3 is TGTGCCAGCAGACATCCGGGACAGGGGTCGATAACTGAAGCTTTCTTT.